This record covers a single T cell receptor beta chain. This entry belongs to a study of brain T cells in children with intractable seizures. Germline V gene data show CDR1 as MNHEY and CDR2 as SMNVEV (reference sequence). The V end lost 6 bases, the J end lost 7 bases, and 12 bases lay between the germline ends. The CDR3 is 12 residues long. Surgery cases with the highest brain T cell transcript signatures were chosen for sequencing. The table came from immunoSEQ multiplex PCR; TCRdb's copy has only in-frame clones and leaves some out. The table includes roughly 9,500 clones, 69% detected once. The sample was resected brain tissue, taken at surgery. This receptor was taken from a girl under 10 years old with tuberous sclerosis and intractable seizures. The chain combines TRBV27 with TRBJ1-1; a weak D match, TRBD1 (5 bases). CDR3 in DNA: TGTGCCAGCAGAAGAGGGGAAAATGAAGCTTTCTTT. Encoded protein: CASRRGENEAFF.